This T cell receptor beta chain was sequenced in a study of blood T cell repertoires in COVID-19. Study-level background: Samples of COVID-19 (acute and convalescent) were obtained from the United States, Italy and Spain.

In the source study's methods: Using reference gene primer amplification, nucleated cell counts were estimated. The method was immunoSEQ multiplex PCR; TCRdb's version includes in-frame clones alone and lacks a portion of them. V and J calls and clone size follow that table, whereas D and trimming were derived from the DNA. The sample holds 200,000 to 300,000 clones, 70% to 90% seen once. V was clipped by 5 bases and J by 7 bases; unmatched bases: 8. The length of the CDR3 is 13 residues. Germline CDR1 reads SGHDN; CDR2 reads FVKESK. The specimen sequenced was peripheral blood. The chain links TRBV14 to TRBJ2-7; 7 bases are a match to TRBD2. The TCR sequence derives from a man aged 50 or older with acute or convalescent COVID-19. This CDR3 reads CASSSFTGREQYF. The CDR3 nucleotides are TGTGCCAGCAGCTCCTTCACCGGGAGGGAGCAGTACTTC.